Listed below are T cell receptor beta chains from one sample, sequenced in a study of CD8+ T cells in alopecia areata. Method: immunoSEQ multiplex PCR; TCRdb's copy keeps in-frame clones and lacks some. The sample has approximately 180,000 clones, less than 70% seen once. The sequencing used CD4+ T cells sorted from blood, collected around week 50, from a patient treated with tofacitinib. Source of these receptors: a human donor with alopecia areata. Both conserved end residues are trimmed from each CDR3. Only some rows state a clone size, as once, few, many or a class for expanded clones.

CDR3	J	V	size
AWSVSGNNQPQH	TRBJ1-5	TRBV30	NA
ASREGGGYT	TRBJ1-2	TRBV25-1	NA
ASSYHAGAGTEAF	TRBJ1-1	TRBV6-6	few
ASIDRGSYGYT	TRBJ1-2	TRBV6-1	NA
ATGANYGYT	TRBJ1-2	TRBV10-3	NA
ASSLDPGNTEAF	TRBJ1-1	TRBV5-1	once
AWSRQPAYGYT	TRBJ1-2	TRBV30	NA
ATSRGQGTDTQY	TRBJ2-3	TRBV15	NA
SVDRGSGPNNEQF	TRBJ2-1	TRBV29-1	few
SVDSGTLYNEQF	TRBJ2-1	TRBV29-1	few
ASSLAGHGQPQH	TRBJ1-5	TRBV7-2	NA
SASFSEAF	TRBJ1-1	TRBV20-1	NA
ASSEASSGDTGELF	TRBJ2-2	TRBV6-1	once
AWSVGGQLNGYT	TRBJ1-2	TRBV30	NA
SVVTAANQPQH	TRBJ1-5	TRBV29-1	NA
ASSPQLLNEKLF	TRBJ1-4	TRBV27	once
ASSLNRNTEAF	TRBJ1-1	TRBV27	NA
AIRQGRMADTQY	TRBJ2-3	TRBV10-3	NA
ASSPYRDSKYNEQF	TRBJ2-1	TRBV11-3	NA
ATSRGQAHYEQY	TRBJ2-7	TRBV15	NA
AWAGTGNQPQH	TRBJ1-5	TRBV30	NA
ASSRQTRGYEQY	TRBJ2-7	TRBV4-3	NA
AISPDSANSYEQY	TRBJ2-7	TRBV10-3	few
SVALMSRGKLF	TRBJ1-4	TRBV29-1	NA
AISESGRTTAYEQY	TRBJ2-7	TRBV10-3	NA
ASSLSGANVLT	TRBJ2-6	TRBV5-1	NA